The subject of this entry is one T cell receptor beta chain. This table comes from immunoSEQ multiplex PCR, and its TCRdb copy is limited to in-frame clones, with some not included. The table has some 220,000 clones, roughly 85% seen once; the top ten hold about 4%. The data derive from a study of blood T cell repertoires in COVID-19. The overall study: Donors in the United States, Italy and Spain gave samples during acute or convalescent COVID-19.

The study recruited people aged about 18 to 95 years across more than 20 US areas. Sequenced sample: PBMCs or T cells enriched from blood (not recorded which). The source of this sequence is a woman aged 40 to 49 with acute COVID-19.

As DNA, the CDR3 is TGTGCCAGCAGGGCGCCAGGGGCCCCCTATGGCTACACCTTC. Amino acids: CASRAPGAPYGYTF. The rearrangement uses TRBV3-1 (or the pseudogene TRBV3-2) and TRBJ1-2; a weak D match, TRBD1 (6 bases). Looked up from germline, CDR1 is LGHDT and CDR2 is YNNKEL (reference sequence). V shed 6 bases and J shed 4 bases, with 15 bases lying between them. This CDR3 contains 14 residues.